This T cell receptor beta chain was documented in a study of control samples from healthy donors and cancer patients. The CDR3 contains 14 residues. CDR1 and CDR2 (germline): GTSNPN, SVGIG (reference sequence). V was trimmed by 1 base and J by 2 bases, leaving 11 bases between them. Clones were read by immunoSEQ multiplex PCR, and TCRdb kept only the in-frame ones, dropping some. The data contain 130,000 or so clones, just under 95% of them singletons. The chain is built from TRBV30 and TRBJ1-1, with D maybe TRBD1 (6 bases). Sequenced sample: PBMCs. This TCR derives from a man between 60 and 75 years old with colorectal cancer. The CDR3 region has the DNA TGTGCCTGGAGTGGGGGGGCTGTCAACACTGAAGCTTTCTTT. It codes for CAWSGGAVNTEAFF.